Below, 22 T cell receptor beta chains from the same sample are listed, as sequenced in a study of cytomegalovirus exposure and HLA in healthy donors. PCR amplification relied on 60 Vbeta primers (plus 13 Jbeta primers). Data came from immunoSEQ multiplex PCR; TCRdb stores just in-frame clones and leaves some out. In the table there are some 250,000 clones, 82% of which are singletons. The sequenced sample was PBMCs. Source of these receptors: a woman aged 40 to 49 in good health and CMV-seropositive.

The chain links TRBV6-1 to TRBJ2-7; 8 nucleotides line up with TRBD2. V lost 4 bases and J lost 7; bases outside the gene matches: 12. This CDR3 has 15 amino acids. CDR1 is MNHNS, CDR2 SASEGT, per germline. Here the CDR3 reads CASSGYQAGAREQYF. DNA of the CDR3: TGTGCCAGCAGTGGGTACCAAGCGGGAGCGAGAGAGCAGTACTTC.

The V and J genes are TRBV2 and TRBJ2-5; 9 bases fit TRBD2. With V trimmed by 7 bases and J by 5 bases, 11 bases remained unmatched. The CDR3 is made up of 15 amino acids. Germline CDR1 is SNHLY and CDR2 is FYNNEI. The CDR3 nucleotides are TGTGCCAGCACCCGTCGGGGTAGCGGGGGTGAGACCCAGTACTTC. Amino acids: CASTRRGSGGETQYF.

Details on this clone: Distinct nucleotide sequences in the sample also encode this CDR3. The V call is TRBV27, the J call TRBJ1-2, with D maybe TRBD1 (6 bases). Germline V gives CDR1 MNHEY, CDR2 SMNVEV (reference sequence). V lost 2 bases and J 2 bases, leaving 6 bases between the germline ends. The CDR3 contains 13 residues. CDR3 sequence (DNA): TGTGCCAGCAGTTTACAGGGGAACTATGGCTACACCTTC. It specifies CASSLQGNYGYTF.

This clone was seen a single time. The genes are TRBV27 and TRBJ2-1, with 9 bases aligning to TRBD2. J lost 10 bases, V lost 2 bases, and 9 bases had no gene match. CDR3 length: 15 amino acids. Looked up from germline, CDR1 is MNHEY and CDR2 is SMNVEV (reference sequence). The CDR3 sequence: CASSLGGAGGFEQFF. The CDR3 DNA follows: TGTGCCAGCAGTTTAGGTGGCGCGGGAGGGTTCGAGCAGTTCTTC.

The chain links TRBV7-8 to TRBJ1-4; D gene ambiguous. Germline CDR1 reads SGHVS; CDR2 reads FQNEAQ. The CDR3 loop spans 14 amino acids. V lost 5 bases, J lost 11 bases, and 18 bases lay in between. The CDR3 sequence is CASSPARAAGKLFF. The CDR3 nucleotides are TGTGCCAGCAGCCCTGCCCGGGCCGCGGGGAAACTGTTTTTT.

The V call is TRBV4-2, the J call TRBJ1-5; TRBD1 matches 8 bases. V was clipped by 3 bases and J by 7 bases; unmatched bases: 11. The CDR3 is 16 residues long. Germline CDR1 reads LGHNA; CDR2 reads YNFKEQ. The CDR3 sequence is CASSHPGGQGGQPQHF. CDR3 DNA sequence: TGTGCCAGCAGCCATCCGGGTGGACAGGGAGGACAGCCCCAGCATTTT.

The chain joins TRBV27 to TRBJ2-7, with TRBD2 identical over 10 bases. CDR3 length: 16 residues. V lost 4 bases and J lost 2; bases outside the gene matches: 8. Germline CDR1 is MNHEY and CDR2 is SMNVEV (reference sequence). The CDR3 protein is CASSSIGTSVTYEQYF. DNA of the CDR3: TGTGCCAGCAGTTCTATTGGGACTAGCGTTACCTACGAGCAGTACTTC.

The chain has TRBV7-6 and TRBJ2-1, with TRBD2 identical over 9 bases. In germline, CDR1 is SGHVS, CDR2 FNYEAQ. The CDR3 runs to 15 residues. The ends lost 8 bases at V and 0 bases at J; junction bases unmatched: 5. The CDR3 loop is CASAGGPSSYNEQFF. The CDR3 region has the DNA TGTGCCAGCGCGGGGGGGCCCAGCTCCTACAATGAGCAGTTCTTC.

The V gene is TRBV5-4, the J gene TRBJ2-1; D unresolved. CDR1 is SGHNT, CDR2 YYREEE, per germline (reference sequence). The V end was cut by 5 bases, the J end by 3 bases, with 9 bases between. The CDR3 is made up of 13 amino acids. The chain's CDR3 is CASSTELYNEQFF. As DNA, the CDR3 is TGTGCCAGCAGTACGGAGCTCTACAATGAGCAGTTCTTC.

The rearrangement joins TRBV7-2 to TRBJ2-7; the match to TRBD2 covers 8 bases. The CDR3 consists of 16 residues. The germline V gene encodes CDR1 SGHTA and CDR2 FQGNSA. The V segment lost 1 base and the J segment 3 bases; nucleotides outside the gene matches: 8. In DNA form, the CDR3 reads TGTGCCAGCAGCTTAGACTCCGGCGGGGGGTACTACGAGCAGTACTTC. Its translation: CASSLDSGGGYYEQYF.

Points on this clone: One end of the junction fails to match germline, which may point to a read error. Other DNA sequences in the same sample also yield this CDR3. The rearrangement uses TRBV2 and TRBJ1-1; TRBD1 aligns across 8 bases. The CDR3 extends over 15 amino acids. Germline V CDR1 and CDR2: SNHLY, FYNNEI. The chain's CDR3 is CASRSGQGSNTEAFF. For the CDR3, the DNA is TGTGCCAGCAGATCAGGACAGGGTTCGAACACTGAGGCTTTCTTT.

This chain uses TRBV4-3 with TRBJ1-3; D ambiguous. Per germline, CDR1 LGHNA and CDR2 YSLEER. The ends were cut back, 0 bases at V and 0 bases at J, with 9 bases in the middle. The CDR3 is 16 amino acids. CDR3 loop: CASSQDYESSGNTIYF. The CDR3 region has the DNA TGCGCCAGCAGCCAAGACTATGAGAGCTCTGGAAACACCATATATTTT.

This clone was picked up a small number of times. This chain links TRBV5-1 with TRBJ2-1, with a weak D call TRBD2 (6 bases). CDR3 length: 17 amino acids. Germline V gene lookup returns CDR1 SGHRS and CDR2 YFSETQ. Deletions cut 0 bases from V and 3 bases from J, with 16 bases between. CDR3 residues: CASSLASFSGDYNEQFF. The CDR3 nucleotides are TGCGCCAGCAGCTTGGCAAGTTTTAGCGGAGACTACAATGAGCAGTTCTTC.

The V call is TRBV19, the J call TRBJ1-1, with 7 positions matching TRBD1. The CDR3 length is 13 residues. V shed 3 bases and J 4 bases; nucleotides not matched to a gene: 2. Germline V gene sequence: CDR1 LNHDA, CDR2 SQIVND (reference sequence). The DNA of the CDR3 is TGTGCCAGTAGTATGGGACAGTTCACTGAAGCTTTCTTT. Protein product: CASSMGQFTEAFF.

The V and J genes are TRBV6-1 and TRBJ1-4; D remains ambiguous. The CDR3 loop spans 14 amino acids. From germline, CDR1 is MNHNS and CDR2 SASEGT. Trimming removed 6 bases from V and 8 bases from J, with 16 bases in between. The CDR3, as DNA: TGTGCCAGCAGGGAGAACGGAGCGGGGGAAAAACTGTTTTTT. It is translated as CASRENGAGEKLFF.

The rearrangement joins TRBV5-8 to TRBJ2-3; D ambiguous. CDR1 SGHTS and CDR2 YDEGEE come from the germline V gene. The CDR3 is made up of 14 amino acids. Trimming removed 0 bases at V and 8 bases at J, with 13 bases between. The DNA of the CDR3 is TGTGCCAGCAGCTTGGCTCCCCCGGCGGTTACGCAGTATTTT. Protein: CASSLAPPAVTQYF. Filled out from reference TRBV5-8 and TRBJ2-3, the complete variable domain reads EAGVTQSPTHLIKTRGQQATLRCSPISGHTSVYWYQQALGLGLQFLLWYDEGEERNRGNFPPRFSGRQFPNYSSELNVNALELEDSALYLCASSLAPPAVTQYFGPGTRLTVL.

The V and J genes are TRBV5-1 and TRBJ1-6; a weak D match, TRBD1 (6 bases). From germline, CDR1 is SGHRS and CDR2 YFSETQ. There are 14 residues in the CDR3. V lost 5 bases, J lost 7 bases, and 13 bases lay in between. The CDR3 spells CASSGGRRNSPLHF. The CDR3 region has the DNA TGCGCCAGCAGTGGGGGCAGGAGGAATTCACCCCTCCACTTT.

The V call is TRBV10-3, the J call TRBJ2-7, with 7 bases identical to TRBD2. J lost 7 bases, V lost 8 bases, and 8 bases had no gene match. This CDR3 is built from 12 residues. Germline CDR1 is ENHRY and CDR2 is SYGVKD. The CDR3 sequence: CAISQGGEEQYF. The CDR3 bases are TGTGCCATCTCCCAGGGAGGGGAAGAGCAGTACTTC.

The V gene is TRBV7-2, the J gene TRBJ2-7, with 8 bases matching TRBD1. CDR3 length equals 15 residues. The V and J ends lost 5 bases and 1 base, in that order; junction bases with no gene match: 7. Looked up from germline, CDR1 is SGHTA and CDR2 is FQGNSA. The DNA for the CDR3 is TGTGCCAGCAGCAACTTACAGGGGGTGTCCTACGAGCAGTACTTC. Residues: CASSNLQGVSYEQYF.

This chain joins TRBV6-1 and TRBJ2-3; the match to TRBD2 covers 7 bases. Germline V gene lookup returns CDR1 MNHNS and CDR2 SASEGT. With 6 bases clipped from V and 2 bases from J, the junction kept 8 bases outside the gene matches. CDR3 size: 15 residues. The CDR3 reads CASRTSGRATDTQYF. Here the CDR3 DNA reads TGTGCCAGCAGAACGTCGGGGAGGGCCACAGATACGCAGTATTTT.

The chain combines TRBV19 with TRBJ1-1, with 10 positions matching TRBD1. There are 17 residues in the CDR3. Unmatched junction bases numbered 10, after V lost 5 bases and J lost 1 base. Per the germline V gene, CDR1 is LNHDA and CDR2 is SQIVND (reference sequence). The CDR3 DNA reads TGTGCCAGTAGTCCCCGACAGGGGGCTAGTACGAACACTGAAGCTTTCTTT. Amino acids: CASSPRQGASTNTEAFF.

V usage is TRBV5-5 and J usage is TRBJ2-2, with 9 positions matching TRBD1. V was clipped by 4 bases and J by 4 bases; unmatched bases: 14. Germline values: CDR1 SGHKS, CDR2 YYEKEE (reference sequence). This CDR3 contains 18 residues. In DNA form, the CDR3 reads TGTGCCAGCAGCCAGAACTCACAGGGGGCGGGGAGCACCGGGGAGCTGTTTTTT. Translated: CASSQNSQGAGSTGELFF.